The clone carrying this T cell receptor (beta chain) has just a few counts. TCRdb itself ran the RT-PCR reads through MiXCR, one entry per CDR3 protein. The sample has more than 150,000 distinct CDR3 sequences; 40% to 45% are singletons. This record comes from a study of patients and donors after allogeneic stem cell transplantation. Germline loops: CDR1 MDHEN, CDR2 SYDVKM. Trimming took off 3 bases at V and 0 bases at J, with 9 bases between the two ends. This CDR3 is built from 15 residues. This TCR was sampled from a human donor who was either an allogeneic HSCT recipient or a stem cell or donor lymphocyte infusion donor (not recorded which). It is not recorded whose cells these are; they may come from a transplant donor. The sequencing input was blood, either unsorted or a sorted T cell fraction (not recorded which). The genes are TRBV28 and TRBJ1-5; D is possibly TRBD1 (6 bases). CDR3 in amino acids: CASSFRQASNQPQHF. The CDR3 nucleotides are TGTGCCAGCAGTTTTCGACAGGCTAGCAATCAGCCCCAGCATTTT.